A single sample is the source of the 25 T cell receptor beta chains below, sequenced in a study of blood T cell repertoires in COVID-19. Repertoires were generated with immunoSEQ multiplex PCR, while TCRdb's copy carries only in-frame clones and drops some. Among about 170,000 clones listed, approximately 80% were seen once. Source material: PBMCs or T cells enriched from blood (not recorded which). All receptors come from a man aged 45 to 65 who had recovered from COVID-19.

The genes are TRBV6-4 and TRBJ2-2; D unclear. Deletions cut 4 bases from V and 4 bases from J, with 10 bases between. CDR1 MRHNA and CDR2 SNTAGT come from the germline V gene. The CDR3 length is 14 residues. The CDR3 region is CASSAAPGTGELFF. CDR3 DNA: TGTGCCAGCAGTGCGGCTCCAGGCACCGGGGAGCTGTTTTTT.

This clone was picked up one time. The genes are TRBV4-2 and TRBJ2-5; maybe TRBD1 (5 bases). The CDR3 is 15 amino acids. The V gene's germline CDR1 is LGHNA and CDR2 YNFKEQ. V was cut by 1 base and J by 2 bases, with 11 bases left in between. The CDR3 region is CASSQGEGVQETQYF. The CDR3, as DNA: TGTGCCAGCAGCCAAGGGGAAGGGGTACAAGAGACCCAGTACTTC.

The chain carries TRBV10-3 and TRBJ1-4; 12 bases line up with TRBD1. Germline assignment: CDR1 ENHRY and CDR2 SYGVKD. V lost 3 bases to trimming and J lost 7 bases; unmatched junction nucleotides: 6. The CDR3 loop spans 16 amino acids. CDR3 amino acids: CAISERDRGRGEKLFF. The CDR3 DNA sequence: TGTGCCATCAGTGAACGGGACAGGGGGCGGGGTGAAAAACTGTTTTTT.

Here the CDR3 reads CASSLGVETGGNQPQHF. The CDR3 nucleotides are TGTGCCAGCAGCTTGGGGGTCGAGACAGGGGGCAATCAGCCCCAGCATTTT. The rearrangement links TRBV5-5 to TRBJ1-5; 8 nucleotides match TRBD1. CDR1 SGHKS and CDR2 YYEKEE come from the germline V gene (reference sequence). J gave up 2 bases and V 0 bases, and 7 bases lay outside the gene matches. This CDR3 spans 17 amino acids. Using reference TRBV5-5 and TRBJ1-5 for the parts outside the CDR3, the full variable domain is DAGVTQSPTHLIKTRGQQVTLRCSPISGHKSVSWYQQVLGQGPQFIFQYYEKEERGRGNFPDRFSARQFPNYSSELNVNALLLGDSALYLCASSLGVETGGNQPQHFGDGTRLSIL.

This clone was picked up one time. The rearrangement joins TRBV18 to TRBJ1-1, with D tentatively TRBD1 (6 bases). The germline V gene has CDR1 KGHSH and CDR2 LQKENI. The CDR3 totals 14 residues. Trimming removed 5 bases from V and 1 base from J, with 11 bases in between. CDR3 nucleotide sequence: TGTGCCAGCTCATTCCTCAGGGGGAACACTGAAGCTTTCTTT. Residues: CASSFLRGNTEAFF.

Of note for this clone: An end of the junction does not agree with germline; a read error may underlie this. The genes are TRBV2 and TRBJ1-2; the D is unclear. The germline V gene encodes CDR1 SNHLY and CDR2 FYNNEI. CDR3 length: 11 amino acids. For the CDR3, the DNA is TGTGCCAGCAGTGAAAGGGTACGGGTAGCGTTC. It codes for CASSERVRVAF.

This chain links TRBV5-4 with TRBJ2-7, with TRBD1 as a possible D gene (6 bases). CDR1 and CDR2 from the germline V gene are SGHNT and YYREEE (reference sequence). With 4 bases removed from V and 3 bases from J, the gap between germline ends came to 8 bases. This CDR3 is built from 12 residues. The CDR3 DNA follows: TGTGCCAGCAGCATGGACAGCTACGAGCAGTACTTC. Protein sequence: CASSMDSYEQYF.

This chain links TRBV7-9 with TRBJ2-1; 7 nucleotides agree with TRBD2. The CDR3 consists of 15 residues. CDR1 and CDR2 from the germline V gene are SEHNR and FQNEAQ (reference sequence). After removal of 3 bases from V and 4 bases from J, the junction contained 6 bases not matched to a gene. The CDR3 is CASSFPGLTYNEQFF. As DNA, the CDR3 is TGTGCCAGCAGCTTCCCGGGACTAACTTACAATGAGCAGTTCTTC.

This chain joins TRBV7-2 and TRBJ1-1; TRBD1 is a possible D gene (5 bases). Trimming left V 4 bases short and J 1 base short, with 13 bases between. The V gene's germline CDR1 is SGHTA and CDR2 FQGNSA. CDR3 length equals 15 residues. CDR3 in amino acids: CASSWAGPTNTEAFF. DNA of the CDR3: TGTGCCAGCAGCTGGGCGGGACCGACGAACACTGAAGCTTTCTTT. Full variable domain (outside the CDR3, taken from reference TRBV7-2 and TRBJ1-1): GAGVSQSPSNKVTEKGKDVELRCDPISGHTALYWYRQSLGQGLEFLIYFQGNSAPDKSGLPSDRFSAERTGGSVSTLTIQRTQQEDSAVYLCASSWAGPTNTEAFFGQGTRLTVV.

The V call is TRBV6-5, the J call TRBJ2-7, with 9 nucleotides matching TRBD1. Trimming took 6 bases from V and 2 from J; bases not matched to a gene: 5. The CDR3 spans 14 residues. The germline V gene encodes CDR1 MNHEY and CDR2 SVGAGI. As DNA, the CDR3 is TGTGCCAGCAGCTCCGGACAGGGGACCTACGAGCAGTACTTC. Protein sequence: CASSSGQGTYEQYF.

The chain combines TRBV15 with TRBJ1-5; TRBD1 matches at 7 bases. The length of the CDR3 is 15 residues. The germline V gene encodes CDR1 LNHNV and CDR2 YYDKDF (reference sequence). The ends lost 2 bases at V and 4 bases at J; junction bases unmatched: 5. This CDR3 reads CATSRTPGQNQPQHF. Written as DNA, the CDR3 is TGTGCCACCAGCAGAACTCCGGGACAGAATCAGCCCCAGCATTTT. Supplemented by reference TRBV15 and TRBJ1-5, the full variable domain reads DAMVIQNPRYQVTQFGKPVTLSCSQTLNHNVMYWYQQKSSQAPKLLFHYYDKDFNNEADTPDNFQSRRPNTSFCFLDIRSPGLGDTAMYLCATSRTPGQNQPQHFGDGTRLSIL.

CDR3 DNA: TGCGCCAGCAGCCAAGTTTTCGCAGGGGTGGGCTATGGCTACACCTTC. This codes for CASSQVFAGVGYGYTF. This sequence joins TRBV4-1 and TRBJ1-2; D may be TRBD1 (6 bases). Germline V lookup: CDR1 MGHRA, CDR2 YSYEKL. V was shortened by 1 base and J by 4 bases, with 16 bases between the two germline ends. The CDR3 is 16 residues long.

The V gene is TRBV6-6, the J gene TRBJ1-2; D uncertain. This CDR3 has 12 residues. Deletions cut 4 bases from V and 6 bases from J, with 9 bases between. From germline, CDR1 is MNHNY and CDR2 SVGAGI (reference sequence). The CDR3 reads CASSSPRDGYTF. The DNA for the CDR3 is TGTGCCAGCAGTTCGCCCCGGGATGGCTACACCTTC.

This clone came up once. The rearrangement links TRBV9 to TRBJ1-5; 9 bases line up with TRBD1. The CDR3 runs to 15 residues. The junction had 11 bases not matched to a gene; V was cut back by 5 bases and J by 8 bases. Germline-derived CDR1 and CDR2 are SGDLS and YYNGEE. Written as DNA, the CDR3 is TGTGCCAGCAGTGGGACAGGGAGGGGGGAAGAGCCCCAGCATTTT. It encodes CASSGTGRGEEPQHF.

The DNA for the CDR3 is TGTGCCAGCAGCGTAGGTGGCGGAACCCCATACAATGAGCAGTTCTTC. This sequence encodes CASSVGGGTPYNEQFF. The J gene is TRBJ2-1, the V gene TRBV9; D is unclear. Trimming removed 0 bases from V and 4 bases from J, with 14 bases in between. The CDR3 loop spans 16 amino acids. The germline V gene has CDR1 SGDLS and CDR2 YYNGEE. Combining the CDR3 with reference TRBV9 and TRBJ2-1 gives the whole variable domain DSGVTQTPKHLITATGQRVTLRCSPRSGDLSVYWYQQSLDQGLQFLIQYYNGEERAKGNILERFSAQQFPDLHSELNLSSLELGDSALYFCASSVGGGTPYNEQFFGPGTRLTVL.

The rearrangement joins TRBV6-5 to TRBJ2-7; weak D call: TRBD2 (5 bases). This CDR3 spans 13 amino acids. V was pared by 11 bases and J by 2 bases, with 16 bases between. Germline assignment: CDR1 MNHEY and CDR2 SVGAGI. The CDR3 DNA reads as TGTGCCTGCGGGCCAGCCGAACCCTACGAGCAGTACTTC. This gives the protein CACGPAEPYEQYF.

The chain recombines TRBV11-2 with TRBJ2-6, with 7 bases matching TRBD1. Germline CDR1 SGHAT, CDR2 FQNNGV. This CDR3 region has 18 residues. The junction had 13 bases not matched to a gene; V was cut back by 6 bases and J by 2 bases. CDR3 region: CASSSTDRGQTGANVLTF. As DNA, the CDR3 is TGTGCCAGCAGTTCTACCGATAGGGGGCAGACTGGGGCCAACGTCCTGACTTTC.

This CDR3 is CASSVSPKDRGNCYTVPQHF. CDR3 in DNA: TGTGCCAGCAGCGTGTCACCCAAGGACAGGGGGAATTGTTACACCGTGCCCCAGCATTTT. The chain has TRBV9 and TRBJ1-5; 10 bases are shared with TRBD1. Per germline, CDR1 SGDLS and CDR2 YYNGEE. The CDR3 is 20 residues long. V was clipped by 2 bases and J by 9 bases; unmatched bases: 23.

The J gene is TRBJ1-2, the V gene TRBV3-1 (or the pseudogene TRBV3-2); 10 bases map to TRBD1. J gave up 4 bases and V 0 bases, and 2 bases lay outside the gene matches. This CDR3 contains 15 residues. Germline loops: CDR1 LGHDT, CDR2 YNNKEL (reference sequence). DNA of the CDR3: TGTGCCAGCAGCCAAGACGGACAGGGGGTCTATGGCTACACCTTC. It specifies CASSQDGQGVYGYTF.

The CDR3 protein is CAISRGGLGTEAFF. The CDR3 DNA reads TGTGCCATCAGCCGGGGGGGGCTGGGAACTGAAGCTTTCTTT. This sequence joins TRBV10-3 and TRBJ1-1; maybe TRBD1 (6 bases). The CDR3 consists of 14 residues. Trimming left V 6 bases short and J 5 bases short, with 16 bases between. Germline V gene data show CDR1 as ENHRY and CDR2 as SYGVKD.

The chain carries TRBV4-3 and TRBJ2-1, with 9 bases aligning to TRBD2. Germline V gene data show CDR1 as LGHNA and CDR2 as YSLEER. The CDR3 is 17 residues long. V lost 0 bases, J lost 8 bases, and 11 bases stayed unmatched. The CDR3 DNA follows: TGCGCCAGCAGCCAAGAAGAGGCCAGCGGGGGGTTGGATGAGCAGTTCTTC. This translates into CASSQEEASGGLDEQFF.

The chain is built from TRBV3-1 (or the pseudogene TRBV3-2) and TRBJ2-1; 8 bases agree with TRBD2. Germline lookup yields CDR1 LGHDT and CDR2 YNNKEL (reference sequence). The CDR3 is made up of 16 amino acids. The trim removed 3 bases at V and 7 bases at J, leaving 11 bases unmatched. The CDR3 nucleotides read TGTGCCAGCAGCCACACCGGGACTAGTTTGTTAAATGAGCAGTTCTTC. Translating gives CASSHTGTSLLNEQFF.

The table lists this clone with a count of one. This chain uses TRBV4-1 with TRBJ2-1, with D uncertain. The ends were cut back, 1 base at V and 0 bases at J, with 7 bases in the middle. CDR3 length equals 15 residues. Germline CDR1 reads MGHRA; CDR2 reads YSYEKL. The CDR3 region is CASSQAEVSYNEQFF. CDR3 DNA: TGCGCCAGCAGCCAAGCCGAGGTCTCCTACAATGAGCAGTTCTTC.

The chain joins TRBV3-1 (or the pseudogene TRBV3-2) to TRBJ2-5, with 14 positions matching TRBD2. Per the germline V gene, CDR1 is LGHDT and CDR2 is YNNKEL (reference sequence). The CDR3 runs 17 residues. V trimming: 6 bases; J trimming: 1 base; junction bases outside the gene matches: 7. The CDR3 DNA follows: TGTGCCAGCAGGTTTGGACTAGCGGGGGGCCGCCAAGAGACCCAGTACTTC. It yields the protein CASRFGLAGGRQETQYF.

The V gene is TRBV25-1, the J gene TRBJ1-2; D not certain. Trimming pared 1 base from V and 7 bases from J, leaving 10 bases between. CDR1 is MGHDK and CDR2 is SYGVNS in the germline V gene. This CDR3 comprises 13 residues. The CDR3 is CASSEFGSVGYTF. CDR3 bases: TGTGCCAGCAGTGAATTCGGGTCAGTTGGCTACACCTTC.